This T cell receptor (beta chain) was captured by sequencing in a study of chemoradiotherapy in HPV16-positive cancers. The method was immunoSEQ multiplex PCR; TCRdb's version includes in-frame clones alone and lacks a portion of them. The sample lists 17,000 or so clones, just under 70% occurring once. Germline V lookup: CDR1 SGHAT, CDR2 FQNNGV. The CDR3 runs to 13 residues. V dropped 6 bases and J dropped 1 base, with 9 bases sitting between them. Here the sequenced sample was tumor tissue, taken from a patient who underwent chemoradiotherapy. The chain recombines TRBV11-2 with TRBJ1-1; no clear D. The TCR originated in a human donor with HPV-associated anogenital cancer. CDR3 bases: TGTGCCAGCAGGCAGCAGACGAACACTGAAGCTTTCTTT. It specifies CASRQQTNTEAFF.